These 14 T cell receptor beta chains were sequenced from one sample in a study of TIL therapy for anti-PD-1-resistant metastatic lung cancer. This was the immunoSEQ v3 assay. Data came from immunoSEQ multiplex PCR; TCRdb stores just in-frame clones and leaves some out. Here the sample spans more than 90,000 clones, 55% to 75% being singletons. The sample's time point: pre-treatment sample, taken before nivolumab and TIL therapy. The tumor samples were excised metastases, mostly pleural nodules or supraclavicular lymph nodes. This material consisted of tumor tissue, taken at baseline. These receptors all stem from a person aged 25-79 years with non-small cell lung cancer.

CDR3 sequence reads: CASSQDRFNTEAFF. The CDR3, as DNA: TGCGCCAGCAGCCAAGACAGATTTAACACTGAAGCTTTCTTT. This chain uses TRBV4-1 with TRBJ1-1; D is unresolved. From germline, CDR1 is MGHRA and CDR2 YSYEKL. With 0 bases removed from V and 2 bases from J, the gap between germline ends came to 7 bases. This CDR3 is 14 amino acids long.

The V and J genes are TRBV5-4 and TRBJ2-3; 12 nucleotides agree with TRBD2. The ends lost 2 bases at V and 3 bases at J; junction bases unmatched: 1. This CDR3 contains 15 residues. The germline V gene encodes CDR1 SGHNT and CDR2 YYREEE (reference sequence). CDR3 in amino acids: CASSLLAGGTDTQYF. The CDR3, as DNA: TGTGCCAGCAGCTTACTAGCGGGGGGTACAGATACGCAGTATTTT.

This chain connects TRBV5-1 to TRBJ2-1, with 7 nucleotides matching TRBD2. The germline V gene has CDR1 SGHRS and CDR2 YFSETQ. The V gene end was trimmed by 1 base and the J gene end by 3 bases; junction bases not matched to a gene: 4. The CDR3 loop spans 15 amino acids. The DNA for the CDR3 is TGCGCCAGCAGCTTGATGTCTAGCGGCTACAATGAGCAGTTCTTC. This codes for CASSLMSSGYNEQFF.

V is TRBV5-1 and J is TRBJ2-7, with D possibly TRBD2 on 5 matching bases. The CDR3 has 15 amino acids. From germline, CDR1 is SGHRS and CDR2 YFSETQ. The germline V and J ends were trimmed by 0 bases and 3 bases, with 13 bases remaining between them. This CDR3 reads CASSLELGIRYEQYF. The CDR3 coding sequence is TGCGCCAGCAGCTTGGAACTAGGAATTCGCTACGAGCAGTACTTC.

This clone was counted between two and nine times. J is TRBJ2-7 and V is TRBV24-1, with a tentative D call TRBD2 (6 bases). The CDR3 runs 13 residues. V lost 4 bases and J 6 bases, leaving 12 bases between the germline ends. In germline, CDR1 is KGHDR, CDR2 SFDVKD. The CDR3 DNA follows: TGTGCCACCAGTGACCGGGGAGGCCCCGAGCAGTACTTC. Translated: CATSDRGGPEQYF.

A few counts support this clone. The CDR3 sequence: CASEAELLSTDTQYF. CDR3 sequence (DNA): TGTGCCAGCGAGGCAGAACTATTGTCCACAGATACGCAGTATTTT. The chain couples TRBV2 to TRBJ2-3, with D unresolved. Germline values: CDR1 SNHLY, CDR2 FYNNEI. The V gene lost 8 bases and the J gene lost 2 bases, with 17 bases spanning the gap. The CDR3 length is 15 residues.

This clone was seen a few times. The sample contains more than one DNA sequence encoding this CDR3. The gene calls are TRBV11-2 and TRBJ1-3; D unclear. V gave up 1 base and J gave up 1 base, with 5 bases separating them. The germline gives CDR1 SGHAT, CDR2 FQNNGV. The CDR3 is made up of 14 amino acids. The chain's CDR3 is CASSLAFSGNTIYF. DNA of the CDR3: TGTGCCAGCAGCTTAGCATTTTCTGGAAACACCATATATTTT.

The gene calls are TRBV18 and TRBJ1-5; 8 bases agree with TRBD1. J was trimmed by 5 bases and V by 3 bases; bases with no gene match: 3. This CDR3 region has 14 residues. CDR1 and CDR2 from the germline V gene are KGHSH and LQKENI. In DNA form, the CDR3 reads TGTGCCAGCTCACCCGGGACAGGAGATCAGCCCCAGCATTTT. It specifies CASSPGTGDQPQHF.

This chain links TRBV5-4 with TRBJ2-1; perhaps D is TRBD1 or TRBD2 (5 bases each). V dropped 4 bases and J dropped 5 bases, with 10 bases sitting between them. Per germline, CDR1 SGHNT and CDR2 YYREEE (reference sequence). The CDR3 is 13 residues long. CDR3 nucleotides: TGTGCCAGCAGCCTCGGGACGGACAATGAGCAGTTCTTC. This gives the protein CASSLGTDNEQFF.

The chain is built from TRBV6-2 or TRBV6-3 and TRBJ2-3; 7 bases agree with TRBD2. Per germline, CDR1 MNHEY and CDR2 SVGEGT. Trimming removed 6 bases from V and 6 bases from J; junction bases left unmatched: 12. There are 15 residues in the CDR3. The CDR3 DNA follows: TGTGCCAGCAGCTCCCCGACTAGCAGACGGGATACGCAGTATTTT. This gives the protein CASSSPTSRRDTQYF.

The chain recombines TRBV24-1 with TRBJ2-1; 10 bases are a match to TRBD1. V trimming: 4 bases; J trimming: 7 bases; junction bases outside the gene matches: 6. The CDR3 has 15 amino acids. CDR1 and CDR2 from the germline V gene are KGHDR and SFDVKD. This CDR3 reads CATSDPDRGRNEQFF. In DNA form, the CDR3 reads TGTGCCACCAGTGACCCTGACAGGGGGCGGAATGAGCAGTTCTTC.

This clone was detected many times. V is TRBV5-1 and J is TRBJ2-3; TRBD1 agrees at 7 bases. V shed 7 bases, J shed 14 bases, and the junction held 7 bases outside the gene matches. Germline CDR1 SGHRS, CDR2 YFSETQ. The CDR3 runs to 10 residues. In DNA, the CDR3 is TGCGCCAGCGGCGACAGGGTGCCGTATTTT. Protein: CASGDRVPYF. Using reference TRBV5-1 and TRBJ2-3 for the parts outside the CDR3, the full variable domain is KAGVTQTPRYLIKTRGQQVTLSCSPISGHRSVSWYQQTPGQGLQFLFEYFSETQRNKGNFPGRFSGRQFSNSRSEMNVSTLELGDSALYLCASGDRVPYFGPGTRLTVL.

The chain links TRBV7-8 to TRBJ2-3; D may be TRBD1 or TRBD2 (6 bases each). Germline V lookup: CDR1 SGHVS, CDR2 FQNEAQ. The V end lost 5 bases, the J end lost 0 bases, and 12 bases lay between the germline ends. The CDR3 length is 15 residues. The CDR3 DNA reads TGTGCCAGCAGCAAAACGGGGGCTAGCACAGATACGCAGTATTTT. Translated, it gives CASSKTGASTDTQYF.

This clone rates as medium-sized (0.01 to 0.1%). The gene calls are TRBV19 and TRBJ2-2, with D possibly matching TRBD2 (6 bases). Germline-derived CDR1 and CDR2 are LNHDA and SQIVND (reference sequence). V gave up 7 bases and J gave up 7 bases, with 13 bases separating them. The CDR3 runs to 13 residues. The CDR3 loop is CASTWFGGGELFF. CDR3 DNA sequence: TGTGCCAGTACGTGGTTCGGGGGCGGGGAGCTGTTTTTT.